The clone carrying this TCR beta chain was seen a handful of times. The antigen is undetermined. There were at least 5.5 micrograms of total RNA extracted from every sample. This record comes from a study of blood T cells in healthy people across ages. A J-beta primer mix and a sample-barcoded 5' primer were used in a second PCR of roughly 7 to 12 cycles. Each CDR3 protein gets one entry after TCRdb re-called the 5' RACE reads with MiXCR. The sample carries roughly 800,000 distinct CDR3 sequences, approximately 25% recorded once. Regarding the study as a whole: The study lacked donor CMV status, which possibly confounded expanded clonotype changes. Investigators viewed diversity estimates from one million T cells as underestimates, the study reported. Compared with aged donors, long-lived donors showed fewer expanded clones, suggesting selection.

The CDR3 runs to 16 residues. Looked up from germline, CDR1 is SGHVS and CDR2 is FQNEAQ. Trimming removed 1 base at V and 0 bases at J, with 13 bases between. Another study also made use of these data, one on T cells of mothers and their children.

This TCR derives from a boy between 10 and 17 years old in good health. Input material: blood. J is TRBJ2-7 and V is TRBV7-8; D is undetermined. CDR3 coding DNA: TGTGCCAGCAGCTTAGTATTTTCGGGCACCTCCTACGAGCAGTACTTC. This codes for CASSLVFSGTSYEQYF.